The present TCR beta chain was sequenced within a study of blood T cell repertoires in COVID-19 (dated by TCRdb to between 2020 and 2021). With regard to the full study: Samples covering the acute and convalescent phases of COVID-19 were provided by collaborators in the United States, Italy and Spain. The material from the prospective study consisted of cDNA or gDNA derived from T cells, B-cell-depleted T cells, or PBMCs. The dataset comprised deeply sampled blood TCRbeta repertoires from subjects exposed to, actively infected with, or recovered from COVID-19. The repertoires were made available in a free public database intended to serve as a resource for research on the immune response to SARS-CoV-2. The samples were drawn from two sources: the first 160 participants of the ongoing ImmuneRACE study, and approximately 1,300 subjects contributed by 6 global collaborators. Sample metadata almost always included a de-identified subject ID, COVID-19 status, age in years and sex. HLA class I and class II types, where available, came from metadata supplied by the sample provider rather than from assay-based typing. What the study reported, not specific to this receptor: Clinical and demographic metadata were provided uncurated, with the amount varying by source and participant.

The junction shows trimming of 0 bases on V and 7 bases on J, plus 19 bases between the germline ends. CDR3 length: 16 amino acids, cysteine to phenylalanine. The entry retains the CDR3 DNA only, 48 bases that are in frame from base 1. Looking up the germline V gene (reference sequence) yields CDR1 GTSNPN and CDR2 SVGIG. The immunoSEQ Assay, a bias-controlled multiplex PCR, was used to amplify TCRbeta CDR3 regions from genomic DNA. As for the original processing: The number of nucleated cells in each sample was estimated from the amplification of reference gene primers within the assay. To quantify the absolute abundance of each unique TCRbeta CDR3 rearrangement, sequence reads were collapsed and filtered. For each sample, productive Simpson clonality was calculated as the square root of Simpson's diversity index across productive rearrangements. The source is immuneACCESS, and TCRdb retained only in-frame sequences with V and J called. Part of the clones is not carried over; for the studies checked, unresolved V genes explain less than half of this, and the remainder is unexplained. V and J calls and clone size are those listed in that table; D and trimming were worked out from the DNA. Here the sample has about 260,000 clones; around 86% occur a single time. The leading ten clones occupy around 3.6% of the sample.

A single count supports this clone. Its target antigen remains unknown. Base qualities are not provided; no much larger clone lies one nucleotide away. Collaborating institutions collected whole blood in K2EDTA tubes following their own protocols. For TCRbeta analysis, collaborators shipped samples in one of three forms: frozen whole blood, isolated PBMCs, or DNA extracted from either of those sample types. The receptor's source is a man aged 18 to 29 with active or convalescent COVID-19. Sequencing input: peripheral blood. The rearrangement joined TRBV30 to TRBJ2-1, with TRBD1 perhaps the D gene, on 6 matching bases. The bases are TGTGCCTGGAGTGTTTGGGCAGGGGTCGTTCAGAATGAGCAGTTCTTC. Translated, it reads CAWSVWAGVVQNEQFF.